Listed below are T cell receptor beta chains from one sample, sequenced in a study of blood T cell repertoires in COVID-19. The protocol was immunoSEQ multiplex PCR, while the TCRdb copy is restricted to in-frame clones and leaves out a portion. The sample shows about 110,000 clones, 83% of them seen only once. The sequenced material came from peripheral blood. The receptors derive from a woman aged 60-70 years with acute or convalescent COVID-19. CDR3s include the opening cysteine and the closing phenylalanine or tryptophan. D genes are given only for firm matches. Size is omitted from some rows. Given values are once, few, many or a class for expanded clones.

D: NA; J: TRBJ1-5; V: TRBV19; size: NA; CDR3: CASRSGGKSNQPQHF; DNA: TGTGCCAGTAGATCGGGAGGGAAAAGCAATCAGCCCCAGCATTTT
D: NA; J: TRBJ2-1; V: TRBV6-6; size: NA; CDR3: CASSLQGVGEQFF; DNA: TGTGCCAGCAGTCTCCAAGGAGTAGGCGAGCAGTTCTTC
D: TRBD2; J: TRBJ2-7; V: TRBV4-1; size: NA; CDR3: CASSQGPGLAGAPSSYEQYF; DNA: TGCGCCAGCAGCCAGGGTCCCGGACTAGCGGGCGCGCCCTCATCCTACGAGCAGTACTTC
D: NA; J: TRBJ2-7; V: TRBV7-8; size: NA; CDR3: CASRGRGLGEQYF; DNA: TGTGCCAGCAGAGGCAGGGGCCTGGGTGAGCAGTACTTC
D: NA; J: TRBJ2-3; V: TRBV18; size: once; CDR3: CASSPPGLNTDTQYF; DNA: TGTGCCAGCTCCCCTCCGGGACTCAACACAGATACGCAGTATTTT
D: TRBD1; J: TRBJ1-1; V: TRBV30; size: once; CDR3: CAWSYRGVDTEAFF; DNA: TGTGCCTGGAGCTACAGGGGAGTAGACACTGAAGCTTTCTTT
D: TRBD1; J: TRBJ1-1; V: TRBV29-1; size: NA; CDR3: CSVSGGLSTEAFF; DNA: TGCAGCGTTTCAGGGGGCTTGAGCACTGAAGCTTTCTTT
D: NA; J: TRBJ2-7; V: TRBV11-2; size: NA; CDR3: CASSLAGSYEQYF; DNA: TGTGCCAGCAGCTTGGCGGGATCCTACGAGCAGTACTTC
D: TRBD1; J: TRBJ2-5; V: TRBV9; size: NA; CDR3: CASSQGLGQGEETQYF; DNA: TGTGCCAGCAGCCAGGGACTGGGACAGGGGGAAGAGACCCAGTACTTC
D: NA; J: TRBJ2-1; V: TRBV27; size: NA; CDR3: CASRGLSGSSYNEQFF; DNA: TGTGCCAGCAGGGGCCTTAGCGGAAGCTCCTACAATGAGCAGTTCTTC
D: NA; J: TRBJ1-1; V: TRBV28; size: NA; CDR3: CASSSMGREAFF; DNA: TGTGCCAGCAGTTCTATGGGCCGTGAAGCTTTCTTT
D: NA; J: TRBJ2-5; V: TRBV4-1; size: NA; CDR3: CASSQDLAAPGWTQYF; DNA: TGCGCCAGCAGCCAAGATCTTGCGGCCCCGGGATGGACCCAGTACTTC
D: TRBD1; J: TRBJ1-2; V: TRBV27; size: NA; CDR3: CASSLGSGGWYGYTF; DNA: TGTGCCAGCAGTTTGGGGTCAGGGGGCTGGTATGGCTACACCTTC
D: TRBD1; J: TRBJ1-2; V: TRBV11-2; size: NA; CDR3: CASSLGQGGYTF; DNA: TGTGCCAGCAGCTTAGGACAGGGAGGCTACACCTTC
D: NA; J: TRBJ2-7; V: TRBV6-5; size: once; CDR3: CAISSRPKTYEQYF; DNA: TGTGCCATCAGTTCGCGCCCTAAGACCTACGAGCAGTACTTC
D: TRBD1; J: TRBJ1-5; V: TRBV15; size: NA; CDR3: CATSARGTDNQPQHF; DNA: TGTGCCACCAGCGCCAGAGGGACAGACAATCAGCCCCAGCATTTT
D: TRBD1; J: TRBJ1-2; V: TRBV5-1; size: NA; CDR3: CASSDVQGQRGYTF; DNA: TGCGCCAGCAGCGATGTTCAGGGACAGCGTGGCTACACCTTC
D: NA; J: TRBJ2-1; V: TRBV10-2; size: NA; CDR3: CASITLAGSHNEQFF; DNA: TGCGCCAGCATCACACTAGCCGGGAGCCACAATGAGCAGTTCTTC
D: NA; J: TRBJ2-7; V: TRBV6-4; size: NA; CDR3: CASTLDRRYEQYF; DNA: TGTGCCAGCACCCTTGACAGGCGCTACGAGCAGTACTTC
D: TRBD2; J: TRBJ2-1; V: TRBV11-3; size: NA; CDR3: CASSPGTSGRREQFF; DNA: TGTGCCAGCAGCCCAGGGACTAGCGGGAGACGGGAGCAGTTCTTC
D: NA; J: TRBJ1-3; V: TRBV18; size: NA; CDR3: CASSPPGLSGNTIYF; DNA: TGTGCCAGCTCACCACCTGGCCTTTCTGGAAACACCATATATTTT
D: TRBD2; J: TRBJ2-7; V: TRBV5-1; size: NA; CDR3: CARIPGLANEQYF; DNA: TGCGCCAGGATACCGGGACTAGCGAACGAGCAGTACTTC
D: TRBD2; J: TRBJ2-7; V: TRBV2; size: NA; CDR3: CASSRDSGTLLGYEQYF; DNA: TGTGCCTCAAGTAGGGATAGCGGGACTCTCTTGGGGTACGAGCAGTACTTC
D: TRBD1; J: TRBJ2-7; V: TRBV19; size: once; CDR3: CASSKGGGLVQYF; DNA: TGTGCCAGTAGTAAAGGGGGCGGACTGGTGCAGTACTTC
D: TRBD1; J: TRBJ2-1; V: TRBV11-2; size: NA; CDR3: CASSFGVRDRQFF; DNA: TGTGCCAGCAGCTTTGGCGTCCGGGACAGGCAGTTCTTC
D: TRBD2; J: TRBJ2-5; V: TRBV28; size: NA; CDR3: CASTTTSTSAWAVQYF; DNA: TGTGCCAGCACCACTACTTCGACTAGCGCTTGGGCGGTCCAGTACTTC
D: NA; J: TRBJ2-1; V: TRBV24-1; size: NA; CDR3: CATSDSDMSSYNEQFF; DNA: TGTGCCACCAGTGATTCGGACATGAGCTCCTACAATGAGCAGTTCTTC
D: NA; J: TRBJ2-1; V: TRBV28; size: NA; CDR3: CASSPSLTGEQFF; DNA: TGTGCCAGCAGCCCAAGTTTGACTGGTGAGCAGTTCTTC
D: TRBD2; J: TRBJ2-1; V: TRBV3-1/TRBV3-2; size: few; CDR3: CASSPLAGPFVEQFF; DNA: TGTGCCAGCAGCCCGCTAGCGGGACCCTTCGTTGAGCAGTTCTTC
D: NA; J: TRBJ2-5; V: TRBV7-7; size: once; CDR3: CASSQGGALQETQYF; DNA: TGTGCTAGCAGCCAGGGGGGAGCCCTCCAAGAGACCCAGTACTTC
D: NA; J: TRBJ2-1; V: TRBV9; size: NA; CDR3: CASSRLPQGRVIGHNEQFF; DNA: TGTGCCAGCAGCCGTCTACCTCAGGGGAGGGTTATCGGGCACAATGAGCAGTTCTTC
D: TRBD1; J: TRBJ1-2; V: TRBV7-9; size: NA; CDR3: CASSFNRGDYGYTF; DNA: TGTGCCAGCAGCTTTAACAGGGGCGACTATGGCTACACCTTC
D: NA; J: TRBJ2-1; V: TRBV3-1/TRBV3-2; size: NA; CDR3: CASRTGNEQFF; DNA: TGTGCCAGCAGAACAGGGAATGAGCAGTTCTTC
D: TRBD1; J: TRBJ1-2; V: TRBV7-2; size: NA; CDR3: CASSLGPGQGAVYGYTF; DNA: TGTGCCAGCAGCTTAGGTCCGGGACAGGGGGCGGTCTATGGCTACACCTTC
D: NA; J: TRBJ2-1; V: TRBV2; size: NA; CDR3: CASRLTHNEQFF; DNA: TGTGCCAGCAGGTTGACACACAATGAGCAGTTCTTC
D: NA; J: TRBJ1-6; V: TRBV6-6; size: NA; CDR3: CASSATGRPLHF; DNA: TGTGCCAGCAGTGCCACCGGGAGGCCCCTCCACTTT
D: TRBD1; J: TRBJ1-4; V: TRBV5-1; size: few; CDR3: CASSQYRGREEKLFF; DNA: TGCGCCAGCAGCCAGTACAGGGGGCGAGAAGAAAAACTGTTTTTT
D: TRBD1; J: TRBJ1-2; V: TRBV6-5; size: NA; CDR3: CASSATGDPYGYTF; DNA: TGTGCCAGCAGCGCCACAGGGGACCCTTATGGCTACACCTTC
D: TRBD2; J: TRBJ2-2; V: TRBV27; size: NA; CDR3: CASSFGTSGTGELFF; DNA: TGTGCCAGCAGTTTTGGGACTAGCGGGACCGGGGAGCTGTTTTTT
D: NA; J: TRBJ2-3; V: TRBV28; size: NA; CDR3: CASSLLTDTQYF; DNA: TGTGCCAGCAGTTTGTTAACAGATACGCAGTATTTT
D: NA; J: TRBJ1-2; V: TRBV28; size: NA; CDR3: CASSYPRLERLAYTF; DNA: TGTGCCAGCAGTTATCCCCGCTTGGAGCGGCTGGCCTACACCTTC
D: TRBD1; J: TRBJ1-4; V: TRBV3-1/TRBV3-2; size: NA; CDR3: CASSQTGVKRGGEKLFF; DNA: TGTGCCAGCAGCCAGACAGGGGTTAAAAGGGGTGGAGAAAAACTGTTTTTT
D: NA; J: TRBJ1-3; V: TRBV15; size: NA; CDR3: CATSAGGSGSGNTIYF; DNA: TGTGCCACCTCGGCGGGGGGATCCGGCTCTGGAAACACCATATATTTT
D: NA; J: TRBJ1-5; V: TRBV24-1; size: NA; CDR3: CATSDLLSGPQHF; DNA: TGTGCCACCAGTGATTTGCTAAGCGGGCCCCAGCATTTT
D: NA; J: TRBJ2-7; V: TRBV2; size: few; CDR3: CASSEGGFSSSYEQYF; DNA: TGTGCCAGCAGTGAAGGGGGCTTCTCGAGCTCCTACGAGCAGTACTTC
D: TRBD1; J: TRBJ2-7; V: TRBV29-1; size: NA; CDR3: CSVESSGDRGRRQYF; DNA: TGCAGCGTTGAGTCCTCGGGGGACAGGGGGCGCCGGCAGTACTTC
D: TRBD1; J: TRBJ1-2; V: TRBV5-6; size: NA; CDR3: CASSVRDRSLGYTF; DNA: TGTGCCAGCAGCGTCCGGGACAGGTCCCTCGGCTACACCTTC
D: TRBD1; J: TRBJ2-5; V: TRBV20-1; size: NA; CDR3: CSASSRDRGLETQYF; DNA: TGCAGTGCTAGTAGCCGGGACAGGGGGCTTGAGACCCAGTACTTC
D: NA; J: TRBJ1-4; V: TRBV18; size: NA; CDR3: CASSTEGLGGEKLFF; DNA: TGTGCCAGCTCAACGGAGGGCCTCGGGGGGGAAAAACTGTTTTTT
D: TRBD2; J: TRBJ2-3; V: TRBV28; size: NA; CDR3: CASSERGGRDTQYF; DNA: TGTGCCAGCAGTGAGCGGGGAGGACGAGATACGCAGTATTTT
D: TRBD1; J: TRBJ2-7; V: TRBV4-1; size: NA; CDR3: CASSLRTGGINEQYF; DNA: TGCGCCAGCAGCCTACGGACAGGGGGTATCAACGAGCAGTACTTC
D: NA; J: TRBJ2-7; V: TRBV6-2/TRBV6-3; size: NA; CDR3: CASTPPGLSREQYF; DNA: TGTGCCAGCACCCCGCCGGGACTGAGTCGGGAGCAGTACTTC
D: NA; J: TRBJ2-1; V: TRBV27; size: NA; CDR3: CASRWDFRNNEQFF; DNA: TGTGCCAGCAGATGGGACTTTAGGAACAATGAGCAGTTCTTC
D: TRBD2; J: TRBJ2-1; V: TRBV6-5; size: NA; CDR3: CASTRAGGPSEQFF; DNA: TGTGCCAGCACACGAGCGGGAGGGCCTTCTGAGCAGTTCTTC
D: NA; J: TRBJ2-7; V: TRBV19; size: NA; CDR3: CASSTRAGPYEQYF; DNA: TGTGCCAGTAGCACTCGAGCGGGTCCCTACGAGCAGTACTTC
D: TRBD1; J: TRBJ2-2; V: TRBV27; size: NA; CDR3: CASRTQGAYTGELFF; DNA: TGTGCCAGCAGAACACAGGGGGCATACACCGGGGAGCTGTTTTTT
D: TRBD2; J: TRBJ2-5; V: TRBV11-3; size: NA; CDR3: CASSQRGRETQYF; DNA: TGTGCCAGCAGCCAGCGGGGCCGGGAGACCCAGTACTTC
D: NA; J: TRBJ1-6; V: TRBV7-2; size: NA; CDR3: CASSLDVASSYNSPLHF; DNA: TGTGCCAGCAGCTTAGACGTTGCGAGCTCCTATAATTCACCCCTCCACTTT